The 22 T cell receptor beta chains presented below share a single source sample, sequenced in a study of identical twins. A single record per CDR3 protein comes from TCRdb applying MiXCR to the 5' RACE reads. The table includes 400,000 to 550,000 distinct CDR3 sequences, around an eighth detected once. This sample also belongs to another study, concerning yellow fever vaccine responses in identical twins.

Sequences were obtained from CD4+ T cells sorted from blood. These receptors originate from a woman aged 18-29 years in good health.

This chain uses TRBV28 with TRBJ1-1; tentative D call: TRBD1 (5 bases). Germline V gene lookup returns CDR1 MDHEN and CDR2 SYDVKM. This CDR3 comprises 14 residues. The V gene lost 1 base and the J gene lost 0 bases, with 6 bases spanning the gap. The CDR3: CASSLYRMNTEAFF. The CDR3 region has the DNA TGTGCCAGCAGTTTATACAGGATGAACACTGAAGCTTTCTTT.

This chain connects TRBV23-1 to TRBJ1-5; 10 bases map to TRBD1. TRBV23-1 is given ORF status, its function remaining uncertain. The CDR3 loop spans 18 amino acids. V was pared by 3 bases and J by 0 bases, with 8 bases of the junction left unmatched. CDR3 in DNA: TGCGCCAGCAGTCACGGGACAGGGGACCCTTATAGCAATCAGCCCCAGCATTTT. Protein sequence: CASSHGTGDPYSNQPQHF.

The genes are TRBV3-1 and TRBJ2-1; 11 positions match TRBD2. The CDR3 loop spans 18 amino acids. Trimming at V came to 2 bases and at J to 7 bases, leaving 13 bases not matched to a gene. Per the germline V gene, CDR1 is LGHDT and CDR2 is YNNKEL (reference sequence). The CDR3 is CASSQLISGGAIGNEQFF. The CDR3 DNA reads as TGTGCCAGCAGCCAACTTATTAGCGGGGGGGCGATAGGAAATGAGCAGTTCTTC.

This chain joins TRBV7-9 and TRBJ2-7; TRBD1 aligns across 8 bases. The CDR3 runs 14 residues. Germline values: CDR1 SEHNR, CDR2 FQNEAQ (reference sequence). The ends lost 4 bases at V and 3 bases at J; junction bases unmatched: 5. CDR3 nucleotide sequence: TGTGCCAGCAGCTCACGTGGACAGGGCTACGAGCAGTACTTC. Protein product: CASSSRGQGYEQYF.

This clonotype was detected only a few times. The chain carries TRBV7-2 and TRBJ2-5, with 7 nucleotides matching TRBD2. Per the germline V gene, CDR1 is SGHTA and CDR2 is FQGNSA. The CDR3 spans 16 residues. Trimming took 1 base from V and 5 from J; bases not matched to a gene: 10. CDR3 sequence (DNA): TGTGCCAGCAGCTTAGATGGGGGGGGAAGACGGGAGACCCAGTACTTC. Translation gives CASSLDGGGRRETQYF.

The J gene is TRBJ2-7, the V gene TRBV29-1; D is uncertain. The CDR3 consists of 11 residues. Deletions cut 4 bases from V and 6 bases from J, with 10 bases between. Per the germline V gene, CDR1 is SQVTM and CDR2 is ANQGSEA. For the CDR3, the DNA is TGCAGCGTTGGGGCGTCAGGCGAGCAGTACTTC. Its protein product is CSVGASGEQYF.

This clonotype was detected only a few times. The CDR3 sequence: CASSTQGRHTIYF. The CDR3 DNA reads TGTGCCAGCAGTACTCAGGGGAGGCACACCATATATTTT. The chain employs TRBV12-3 or TRBV12-4 and TRBJ1-3; tentatively, D is TRBD1 (6 bases). This CDR3 has 13 amino acids. V gave up 5 bases and J gave up 8 bases, with 13 bases separating them.

This clonotype turned up a few times. This chain uses TRBV20-1 with TRBJ2-3, with 10 bases fitting TRBD2. Per the germline V gene, CDR1 is DFQATT and CDR2 is SNEGSKA (reference sequence). The CDR3 contains 13 residues. J was trimmed by 8 bases and V by 2 bases; bases with no gene match: 4. CDR3: CSARISGRSTQYF. Written as DNA, the CDR3 is TGCAGTGCTAGAATTAGCGGGAGGAGTACGCAGTATTTT.

This clonotype was counted ten times or more. The J gene is TRBJ1-1, the V gene TRBV12-3 or TRBV12-4; 9 bases are a match to TRBD1. The CDR3 runs 16 residues. Losses at the gene ends were 4 bases for V and 3 bases for J; bases not matched to a gene: 9. CDR3 protein: CASSWGTGQRYTEAFF. CDR3 bases: TGTGCCAGCAGTTGGGGGACAGGGCAAAGGTACACTGAAGCTTTCTTT.

This clonotype was seen only a few times. The V call is TRBV7-2, the J call TRBJ2-2, with TRBD2 matching over 11 bases. V shed 1 base, J shed 5 bases, and the junction held 3 bases outside the gene matches. The CDR3 has 16 residues. Germline lookup yields CDR1 SGHTA and CDR2 FQGNSA. The CDR3 bases are TGTGCCAGCAGCTTAGATCCTAGCGGGGGGACCGGGGAGCTGTTTTTT. Protein sequence: CASSLDPSGGTGELFF.

The V gene is TRBV6-5, the J gene TRBJ2-5; D is perhaps TRBD1 or TRBD2 (5 bases each). The ends were cut back, 0 bases at V and 5 bases at J, with 13 bases in the middle. The CDR3 has 15 residues. Per germline, CDR1 MNHEY and CDR2 SVGAGI. CDR3 sequence reads: CASSYSIGASETQYF. The CDR3 DNA sequence: TGTGCCAGCAGTTACTCGATCGGGGCTTCGGAGACCCAGTACTTC.

This clonotype was detected only a few times. V usage is TRBV7-3 and J usage is TRBJ2-1; D unclear. This CDR3 is built from 14 residues. Per the germline V gene, CDR1 is SGHTA and CDR2 is FQGTGA. Trimming took off 2 bases at V and 8 bases at J, with 13 bases between the two ends. The CDR3 region has the DNA TGTGCCAGCAGCTTAGACCCCCAGCCCCATGAGCAGTTCTTC. Translated, it gives CASSLDPQPHEQFF.

This clonotype was seen more than once but under ten times. The chain has TRBV10-3 and TRBJ2-7, with TRBD2 identical over 12 bases. The CDR3 length is 16 residues. Germline lookup yields CDR1 ENHRY and CDR2 SYGVKD. Germline trimming cut 10 bases from V and 6 bases from J; bases unmatched to any gene: 16. CDR3 sequence: CANGGTAPSGRGEQYF. The CDR3 DNA reads TGTGCCAACGGGGGGACAGCTCCTAGCGGGAGGGGCGAGCAGTACTTC.

V usage is TRBV5-8 and J usage is TRBJ2-5; 9 bases are a match to TRBD1. V lost 0 bases, J lost 4 bases, and 7 bases stayed unmatched. The CDR3 loop spans 16 amino acids. CDR1 is SGHTS and CDR2 is YDEGEE in the germline V gene. CDR3 sequence: CASSLGQETGGETQYF. The CDR3 DNA is TGTGCCAGCAGCTTGGGCCAAGAGACAGGGGGAGAGACCCAGTACTTC.

The V call is TRBV28, the J call TRBJ2-5; D not certain. The CDR3 runs to 14 residues. V was cut by 5 bases and J by 5 bases, with 15 bases left in between. Germline V lookup: CDR1 MDHEN, CDR2 SYDVKM. The CDR3 nucleotides are TGTGCCAGCAGTATTGATAGGGTGGTCGAGACCCAGTACTTC. It encodes CASSIDRVVETQYF.

This rearrangement joins TRBV18 to TRBJ2-7, with TRBD1 matching over 8 bases. V lost 6 bases and J lost 6; bases outside the gene matches: 13. CDR1 and CDR2 from the germline V gene are KGHSH and LQKENI. The length of the CDR3 is 15 residues. CDR3 region: CASSTTQQGVGEQYF. CDR3 sequence (DNA): TGTGCCAGCTCGACCACTCAACAGGGGGTCGGCGAGCAGTACTTC. The full variable domain, rest sourced from reference TRBV18 and TRBJ2-7, is NAGVMQNPRHLVRRRGQEARLRCSPMKGHSHVYWYRQLPEEGLKFMVYLQKENIIDESGMPKERFSAEFPKEGPSILRIQQVVRGDSAAYFCASSTTQQGVGEQYFGPGTRLTVT.

The chain has TRBV2 and TRBJ2-7; 12 nucleotides agree with TRBD2. With V trimmed by 6 bases and J by 2 bases, 5 bases remained unmatched. The germline V gene has CDR1 SNHLY and CDR2 FYNNEI. This CDR3 region has 15 residues. CDR3 nucleotide sequence: TGTGCCAGCAGACCACTAGCGGGAGGCACCTACGAGCAGTACTTC. Translation gives CASRPLAGGTYEQYF. Variable domain in full (rest from reference TRBV2 and TRBJ2-7): EPEVTQTPSHQVTQMGQEVILRCVPISNHLYFYWYRQILGQKVEFLVSFYNNEISEKSEIFDDQFSVERPDGSNFTLKIRSTKLEDSAMYFCASRPLAGGTYEQYFGPGTRLTVT.

The rearrangement uses TRBV9 and TRBJ2-2, with unresolved D. Germline-derived CDR1 and CDR2 are SGDLS and YYNGEE. The CDR3 is made up of 12 amino acids. Trimming removed 4 bases from V and 6 bases from J, with 7 bases in between. The CDR3 DNA sequence: TGTGCCAGCAGCCGGAATCCCGGGGAGCTGTTTTTT. Translated: CASSRNPGELFF. Using reference TRBV9 and TRBJ2-2 for the parts outside the CDR3, the full variable domain is DSGVTQTPKHLITATGQRVTLRCSPRSGDLSVYWYQQSLDQGLQFLIQYYNGEERAKGNILERFSAQQFPDLHSELNLSSLELGDSALYFCASSRNPGELFFGEGSRLTVL.

This clonotype came up a few times. This CDR3 is CASSYSGLAGGPMSTQYF. For the CDR3, the DNA is TGTGCCAGCAGTTACTCAGGACTAGCGGGAGGGCCAATGAGTACGCAGTATTTT. This chain joins TRBV6-2 or TRBV6-3 and TRBJ2-3, with 15 positions matching TRBD2. Germline CDR1 and CDR2: MNHEY and SVGEGT. The CDR3 runs 18 residues. V dropped 0 bases and J dropped 8; count of bases not matched to a gene: 9.

This clonotype came up a few times. The chain combines TRBV12-3 or TRBV12-4 with TRBJ2-1; no reliable D call. The CDR3 contains 15 residues. The V and J ends lost 8 bases and 0 bases respectively, with 14 bases between them. The CDR3 loop reads CASVSLSSSYNEQFF. The CDR3 nucleotides are TGTGCCAGCGTGAGTCTGAGTAGCTCCTACAATGAGCAGTTCTTC.

This clonotype was counted a few times. The CDR3 here is CASKRVQTADTQYF. The CDR3 nucleotides are TGTGCCAGCAAACGGGTCCAAACAGCAGATACGCAGTATTTT. The rearrangement links TRBV2 to TRBJ2-3, with D unresolved. CDR3 length: 14 residues. V was pared by 7 bases and J by 4 bases, with 15 bases between. Germline CDR1 SNHLY, CDR2 FYNNEI.

There are a few counts of this clonotype. The chain joins TRBV7-9 to TRBJ2-7; 8 bases map to TRBD2. Trimming cost V 7 bases and J 0 bases; bases outside gene matches: 11. This CDR3 contains 16 residues. Germline lookup yields CDR1 SEHNR and CDR2 FQNEAQ (reference sequence). CDR3 DNA sequence: TGTGCCAGCACCCCAAGCGGCGGGGGGAGCTCCTACGAGCAGTACTTC. As protein: CASTPSGGGSSYEQYF. The full variable domain, its missing parts supplied by reference TRBV7-9 and TRBJ2-7, is DTGVSQNPRHKITKRGQNVTFRCDPISEHNRLYWYRQTLGQGPEFLTYFQNEAQLEKSRLLSDRFSAERPKGSFSTLEIQRTEQGDSAMYLCASTPSGGGSSYEQYFGPGTRLTVT.